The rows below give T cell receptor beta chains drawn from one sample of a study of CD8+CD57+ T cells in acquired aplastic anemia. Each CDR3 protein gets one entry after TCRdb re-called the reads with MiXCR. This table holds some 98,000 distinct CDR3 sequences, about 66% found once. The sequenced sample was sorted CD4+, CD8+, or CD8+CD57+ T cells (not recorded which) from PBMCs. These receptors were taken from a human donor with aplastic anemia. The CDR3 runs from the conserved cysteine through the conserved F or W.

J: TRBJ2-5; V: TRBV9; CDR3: CASSVLAGETQYF
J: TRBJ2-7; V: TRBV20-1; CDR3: CSASGNRDTYEQYF
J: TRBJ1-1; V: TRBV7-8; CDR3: CASSLGEGQGYEDTEAFF
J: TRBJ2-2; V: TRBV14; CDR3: CASSLFLVGNTGELFF
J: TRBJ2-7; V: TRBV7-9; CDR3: CASSFLGYEQYF
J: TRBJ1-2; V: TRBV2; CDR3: CASSRQESYYGYTF
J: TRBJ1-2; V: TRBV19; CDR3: CASTNPGQGVHGYTF
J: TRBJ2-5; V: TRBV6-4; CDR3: CASSEATESSSQYF
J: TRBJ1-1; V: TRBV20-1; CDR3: CSARGGTANTEAFF
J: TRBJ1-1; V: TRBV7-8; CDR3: CASSLVQGNTEAFF
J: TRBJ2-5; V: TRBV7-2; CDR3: CASSFGRVETQYF
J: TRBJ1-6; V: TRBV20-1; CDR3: CSARETGNSPLHF
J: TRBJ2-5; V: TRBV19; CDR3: CASSISSGGWREQYF
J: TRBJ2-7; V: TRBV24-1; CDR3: CATSGGTGVYEQYF
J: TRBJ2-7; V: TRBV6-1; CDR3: CASRGHGTPNYEQYF
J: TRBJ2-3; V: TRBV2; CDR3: CASREQGLLTDTQYF
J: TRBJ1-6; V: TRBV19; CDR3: CASSPGTTRRVHF
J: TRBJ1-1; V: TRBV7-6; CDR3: CASSLQGAGTEAFF
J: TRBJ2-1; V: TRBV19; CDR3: CASSPMSGGANEQFF
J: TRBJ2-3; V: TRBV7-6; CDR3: CASSLGLASSWRPDTQYF
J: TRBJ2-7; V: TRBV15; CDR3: CATSSERGYSSYEQYF
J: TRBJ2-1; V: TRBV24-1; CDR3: CATSDRTNRGLNEQFF
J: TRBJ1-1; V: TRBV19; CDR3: CASSIVSGRANTEAFF
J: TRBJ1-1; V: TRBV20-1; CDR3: CSASVGMNTEAFF
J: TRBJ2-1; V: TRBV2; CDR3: CASSGQTLGSEQFF
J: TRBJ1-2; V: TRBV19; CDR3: CASGMNANYGYTF
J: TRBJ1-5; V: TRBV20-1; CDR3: CSARDVAGRDSNQPQHF
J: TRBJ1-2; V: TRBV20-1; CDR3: CSARGNQDFYGYTF
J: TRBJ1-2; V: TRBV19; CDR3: CASSSSEGRYGYTF